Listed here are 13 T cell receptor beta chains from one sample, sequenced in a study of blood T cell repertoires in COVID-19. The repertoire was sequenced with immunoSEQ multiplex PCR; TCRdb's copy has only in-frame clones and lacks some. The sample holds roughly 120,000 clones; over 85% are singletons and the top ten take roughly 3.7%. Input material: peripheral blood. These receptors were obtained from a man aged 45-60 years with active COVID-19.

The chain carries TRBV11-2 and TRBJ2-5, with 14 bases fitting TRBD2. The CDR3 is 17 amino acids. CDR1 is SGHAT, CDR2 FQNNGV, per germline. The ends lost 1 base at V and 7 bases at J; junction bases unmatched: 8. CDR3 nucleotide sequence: TGTGCCAGCAGCTTAGTTGGACTAGCGGGGGGATCCGGGACCCAGTACTTC. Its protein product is CASSLVGLAGGSGTQYF.

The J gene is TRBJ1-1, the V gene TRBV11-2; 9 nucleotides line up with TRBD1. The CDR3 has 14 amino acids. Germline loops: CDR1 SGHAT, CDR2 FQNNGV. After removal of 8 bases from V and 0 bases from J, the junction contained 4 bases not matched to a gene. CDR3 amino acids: CASDRGNVNTEAFF. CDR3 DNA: TGTGCCAGCGACAGGGGGAACGTGAACACTGAAGCTTTCTTT.

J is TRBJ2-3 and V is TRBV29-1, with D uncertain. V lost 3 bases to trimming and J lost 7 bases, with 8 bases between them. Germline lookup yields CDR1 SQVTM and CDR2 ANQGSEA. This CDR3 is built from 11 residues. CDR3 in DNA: TGCAGCGTTGAGTCACTTAATACGCAGTATTTT. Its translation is CSVESLNTQYF.

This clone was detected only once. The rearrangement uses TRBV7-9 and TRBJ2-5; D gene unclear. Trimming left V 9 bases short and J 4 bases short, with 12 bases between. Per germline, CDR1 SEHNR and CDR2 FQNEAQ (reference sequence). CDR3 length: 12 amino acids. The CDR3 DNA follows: TGTGCCAGTTGCTATGGTGGAGAGACCCAGTACTTC. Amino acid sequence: CASCYGGETQYF.

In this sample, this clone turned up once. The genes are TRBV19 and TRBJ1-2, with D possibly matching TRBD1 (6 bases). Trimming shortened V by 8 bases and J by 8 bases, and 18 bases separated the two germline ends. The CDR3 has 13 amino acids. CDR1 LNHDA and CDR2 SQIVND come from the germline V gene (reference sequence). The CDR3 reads CASHGQPGGGYTF. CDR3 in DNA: TGTGCCAGTCATGGACAGCCAGGAGGCGGCTACACCTTC.

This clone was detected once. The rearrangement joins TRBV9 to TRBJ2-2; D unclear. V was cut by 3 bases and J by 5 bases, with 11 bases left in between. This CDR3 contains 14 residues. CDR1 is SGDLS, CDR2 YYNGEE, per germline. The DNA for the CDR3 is TGTGCCAGCAGCGGTGGCGGAGTTACCGGGGAGCTGTTTTTT. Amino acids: CASSGGGVTGELFF.

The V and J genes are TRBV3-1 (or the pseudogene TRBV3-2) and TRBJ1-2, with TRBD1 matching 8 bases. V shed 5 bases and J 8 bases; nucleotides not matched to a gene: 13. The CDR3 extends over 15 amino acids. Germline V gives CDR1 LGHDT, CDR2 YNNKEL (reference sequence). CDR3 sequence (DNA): TGTGCCAGCAGCGAGACCGGGACAGGTTTGTGGGGCTACACCTTC. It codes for CASSETGTGLWGYTF.

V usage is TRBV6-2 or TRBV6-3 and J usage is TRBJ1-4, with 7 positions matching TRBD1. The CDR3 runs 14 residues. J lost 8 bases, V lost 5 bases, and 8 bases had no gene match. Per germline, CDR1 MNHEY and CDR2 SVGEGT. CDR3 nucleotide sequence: TGTGCCAGCAGTCTAAACAGGGGAGGCGAAAAACTGTTTTTT. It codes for CASSLNRGGEKLFF.

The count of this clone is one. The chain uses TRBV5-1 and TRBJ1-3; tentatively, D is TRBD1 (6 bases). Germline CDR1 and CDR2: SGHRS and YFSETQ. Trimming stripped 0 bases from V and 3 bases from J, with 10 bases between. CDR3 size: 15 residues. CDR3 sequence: CASSLVGADGNTIYF. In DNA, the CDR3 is TGCGCCAGCAGCTTGGTGGGGGCTGATGGAAACACCATATATTTT. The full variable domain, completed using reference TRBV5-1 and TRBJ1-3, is KAGVTQTPRYLIKTRGQQVTLSCSPISGHRSVSWYQQTPGQGLQFLFEYFSETQRNKGNFPGRFSGRQFSNSRSEMNVSTLELGDSALYLCASSLVGADGNTIYFGEGSWLTVV.

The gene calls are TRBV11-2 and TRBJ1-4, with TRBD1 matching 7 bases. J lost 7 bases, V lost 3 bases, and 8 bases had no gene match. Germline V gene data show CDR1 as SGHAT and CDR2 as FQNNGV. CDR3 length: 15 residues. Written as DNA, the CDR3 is TGTGCCAGCAGCTTGACAGGGTCCTCGGGTGAAAAACTGTTTTTT. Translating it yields CASSLTGSSGEKLFF.

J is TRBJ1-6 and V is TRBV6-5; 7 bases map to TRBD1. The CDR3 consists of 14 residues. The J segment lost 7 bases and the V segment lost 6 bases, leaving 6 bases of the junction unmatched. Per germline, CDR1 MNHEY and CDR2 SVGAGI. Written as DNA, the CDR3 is TGTGCCAGCAGACAGGGGCCTCAGAATTCACCCCTCCACTTT. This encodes CASRQGPQNSPLHF.

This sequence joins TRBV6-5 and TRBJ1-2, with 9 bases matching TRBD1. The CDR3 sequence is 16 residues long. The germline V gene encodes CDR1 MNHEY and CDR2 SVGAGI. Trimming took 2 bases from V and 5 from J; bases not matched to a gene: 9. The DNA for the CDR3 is TGTGCCAGCAGTTACCCAGCCGGGACAGGGCGATATGGCTACACCTTC. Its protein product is CASSYPAGTGRYGYTF.

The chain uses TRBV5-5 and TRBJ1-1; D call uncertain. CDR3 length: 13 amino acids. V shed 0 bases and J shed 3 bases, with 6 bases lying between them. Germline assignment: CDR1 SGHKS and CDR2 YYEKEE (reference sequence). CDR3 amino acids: CASSLDSHTEAFF. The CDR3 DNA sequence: TGTGCCAGCAGCTTGGACAGCCACACTGAAGCTTTCTTT. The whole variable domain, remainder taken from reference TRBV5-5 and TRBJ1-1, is DAGVTQSPTHLIKTRGQQVTLRCSPISGHKSVSWYQQVLGQGPQFIFQYYEKEERGRGNFPDRFSARQFPNYSSELNVNALLLGDSALYLCASSLDSHTEAFFGQGTRLTVV.